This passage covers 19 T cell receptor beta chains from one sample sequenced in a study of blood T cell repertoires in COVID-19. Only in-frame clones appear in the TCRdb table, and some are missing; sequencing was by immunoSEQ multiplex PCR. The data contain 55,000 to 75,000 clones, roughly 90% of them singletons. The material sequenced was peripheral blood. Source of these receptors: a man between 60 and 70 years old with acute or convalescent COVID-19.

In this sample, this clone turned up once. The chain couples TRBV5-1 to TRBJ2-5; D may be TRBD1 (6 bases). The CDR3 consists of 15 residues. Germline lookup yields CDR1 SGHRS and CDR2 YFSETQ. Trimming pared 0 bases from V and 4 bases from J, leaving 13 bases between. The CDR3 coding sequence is TGCGCCAGCAGCTTGGACGGGACAAGCGGAGAGACCCAGTACTTC. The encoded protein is CASSLDGTSGETQYF.

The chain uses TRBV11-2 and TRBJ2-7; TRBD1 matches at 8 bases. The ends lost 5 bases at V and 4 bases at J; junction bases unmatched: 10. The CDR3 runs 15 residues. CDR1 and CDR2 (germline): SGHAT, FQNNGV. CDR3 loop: CASSPDPGQVYEQYF. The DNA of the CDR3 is TGTGCCAGCAGCCCCGATCCGGGACAGGTATACGAGCAGTACTTC.

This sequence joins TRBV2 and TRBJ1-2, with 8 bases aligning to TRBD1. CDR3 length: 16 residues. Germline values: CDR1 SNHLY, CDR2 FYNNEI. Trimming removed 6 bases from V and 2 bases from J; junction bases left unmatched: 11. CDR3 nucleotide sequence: TGTGCCAGCAGACCTATCGACAGGGGAACCAACTATGGCTACACCTTC. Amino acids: CASRPIDRGTNYGYTF.

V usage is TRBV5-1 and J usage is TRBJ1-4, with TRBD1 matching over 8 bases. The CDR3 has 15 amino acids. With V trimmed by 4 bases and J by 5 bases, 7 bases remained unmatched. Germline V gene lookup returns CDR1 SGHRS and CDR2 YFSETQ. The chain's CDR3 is CASSDGDRRNEKLFF. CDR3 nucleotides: TGCGCCAGCAGCGATGGGGACAGGAGGAATGAAAAACTGTTTTTT.

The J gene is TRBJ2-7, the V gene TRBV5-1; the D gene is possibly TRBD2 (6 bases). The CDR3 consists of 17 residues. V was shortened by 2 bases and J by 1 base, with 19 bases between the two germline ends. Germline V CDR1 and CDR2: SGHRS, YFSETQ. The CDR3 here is CASSFNHGTPGSYEQYF. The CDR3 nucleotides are TGCGCCAGCAGCTTCAATCACGGGACTCCCGGGTCCTACGAGCAGTACTTC.

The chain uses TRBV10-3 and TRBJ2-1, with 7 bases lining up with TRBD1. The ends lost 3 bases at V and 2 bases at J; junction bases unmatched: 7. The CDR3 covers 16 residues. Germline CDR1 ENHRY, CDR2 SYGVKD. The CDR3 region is CAISEREGGAYNEQFF. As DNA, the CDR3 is TGTGCCATCAGTGAAAGAGAAGGGGGCGCCTACAATGAGCAGTTCTTC.

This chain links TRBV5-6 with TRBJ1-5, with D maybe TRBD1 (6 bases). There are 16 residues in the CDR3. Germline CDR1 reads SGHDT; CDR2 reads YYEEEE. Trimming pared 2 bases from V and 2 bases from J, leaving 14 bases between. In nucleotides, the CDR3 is TGTGCCAGCAGCTTCGCGGGCAGGGGAGGCAATCAGCCCCAGCATTTT. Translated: CASSFAGRGGNQPQHF.

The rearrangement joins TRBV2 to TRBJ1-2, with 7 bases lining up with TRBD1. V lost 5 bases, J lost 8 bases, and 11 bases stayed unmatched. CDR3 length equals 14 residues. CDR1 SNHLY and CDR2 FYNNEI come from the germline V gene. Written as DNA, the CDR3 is TGTGCCAGCAGTACCGCGGGACAGATGACGGGCTACACCTTC. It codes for CASSTAGQMTGYTF.

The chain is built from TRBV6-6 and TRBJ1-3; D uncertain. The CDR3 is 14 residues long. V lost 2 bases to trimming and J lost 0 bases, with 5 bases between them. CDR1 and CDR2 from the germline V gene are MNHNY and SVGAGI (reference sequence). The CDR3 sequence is CASSYEGSGNTIYF. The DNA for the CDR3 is TGTGCCAGCAGTTACGAGGGCTCTGGAAACACCATATATTTT.

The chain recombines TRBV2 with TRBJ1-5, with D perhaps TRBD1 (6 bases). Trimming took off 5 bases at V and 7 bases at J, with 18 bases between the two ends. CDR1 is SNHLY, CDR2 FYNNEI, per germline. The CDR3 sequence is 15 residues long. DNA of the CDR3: TGTGCCAGCAGTAGACCGACAGGCTGGAAACAGCCCCAGCATTTT. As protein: CASSRPTGWKQPQHF.

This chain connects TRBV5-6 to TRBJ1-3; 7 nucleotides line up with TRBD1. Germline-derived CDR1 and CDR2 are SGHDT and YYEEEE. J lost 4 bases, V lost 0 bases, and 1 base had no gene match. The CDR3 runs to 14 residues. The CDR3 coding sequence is TGTGCCAGCAGCTTGGTGGGACAGGGAAACACCATATATTTT. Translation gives CASSLVGQGNTIYF.

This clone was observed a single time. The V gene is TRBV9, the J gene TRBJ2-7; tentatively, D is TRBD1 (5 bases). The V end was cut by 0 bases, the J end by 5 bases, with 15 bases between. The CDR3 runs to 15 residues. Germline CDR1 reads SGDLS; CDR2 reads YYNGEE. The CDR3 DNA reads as TGTGCCAGCAGCGTAGGGCAGGGTATTCGCGACGAGCAGTACTTC. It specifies CASSVGQGIRDEQYF.

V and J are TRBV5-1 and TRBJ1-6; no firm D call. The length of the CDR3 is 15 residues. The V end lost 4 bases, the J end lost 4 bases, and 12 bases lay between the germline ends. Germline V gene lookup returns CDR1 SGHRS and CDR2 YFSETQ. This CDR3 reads CASSATDMYNSPLHF. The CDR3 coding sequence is TGCGCCAGCAGCGCCACTGACATGTATAATTCACCCCTCCACTTT.

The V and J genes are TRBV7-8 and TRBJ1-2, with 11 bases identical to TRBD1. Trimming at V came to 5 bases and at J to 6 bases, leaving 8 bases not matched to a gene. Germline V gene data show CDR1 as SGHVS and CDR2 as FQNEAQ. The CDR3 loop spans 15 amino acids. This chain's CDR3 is CASSARGTGGDGYTF. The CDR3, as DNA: TGTGCCAGCAGCGCGCGAGGGACAGGGGGTGATGGCTACACCTTC. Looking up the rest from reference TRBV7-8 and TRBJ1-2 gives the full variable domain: GAGVSQSPRYKVAKRGQDVALRCDPISGHVSLFWYQQALGQGPEFLTYFQNEAQLDKSGLPSDRFFAERPEGSVSTLKIQRTQQEDSAVYLCASSARGTGGDGYTFGSGTRLTVV.

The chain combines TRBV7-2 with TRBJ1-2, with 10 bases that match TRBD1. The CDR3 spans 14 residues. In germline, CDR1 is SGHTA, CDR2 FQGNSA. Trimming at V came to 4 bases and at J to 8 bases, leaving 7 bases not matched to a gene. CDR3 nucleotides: TGTGCCAGCAGCTCCCTGGACAGGGGGAAGGGCTACACCTTC. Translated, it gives CASSSLDRGKGYTF.

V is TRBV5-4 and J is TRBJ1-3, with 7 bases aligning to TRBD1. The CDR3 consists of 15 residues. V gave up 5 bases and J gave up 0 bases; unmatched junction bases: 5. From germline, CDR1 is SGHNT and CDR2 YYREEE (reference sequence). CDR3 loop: CASRQTGSSGNTIYF. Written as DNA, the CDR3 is TGTGCCAGCAGACAGACAGGGAGCTCTGGAAACACCATATATTTT.

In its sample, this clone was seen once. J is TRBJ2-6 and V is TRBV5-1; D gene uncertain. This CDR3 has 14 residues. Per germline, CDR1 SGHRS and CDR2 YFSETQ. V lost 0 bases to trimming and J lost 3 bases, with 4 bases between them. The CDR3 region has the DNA TGCGCCAGCAGCTTGGGGAGTGGGGCCAACGTCCTGACTTTC. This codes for CASSLGSGANVLTF.

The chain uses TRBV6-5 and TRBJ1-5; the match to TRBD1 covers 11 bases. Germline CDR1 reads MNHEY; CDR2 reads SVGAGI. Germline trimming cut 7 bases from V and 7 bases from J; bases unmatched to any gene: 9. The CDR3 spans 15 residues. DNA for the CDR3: TGTGCCAGCACCGGGACAGGGGGAGGGAAACAGCCCCAGCATTTT. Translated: CASTGTGGGKQPQHF.

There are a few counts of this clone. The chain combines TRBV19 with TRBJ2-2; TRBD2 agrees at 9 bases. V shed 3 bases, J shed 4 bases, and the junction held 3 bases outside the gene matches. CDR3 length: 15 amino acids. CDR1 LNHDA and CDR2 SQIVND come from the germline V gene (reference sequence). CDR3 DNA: TGTGCCAGTAGTATGCTAGCGGGGAGCACCGGGGAGCTGTTTTTT. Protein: CASSMLAGSTGELFF.